What follows is one T cell receptor beta chain and its context. This sample is drawn from a study of technical replicates of blood from a handful of donors. Generated by immunoSEQ multiplex PCR, the TCRdb table keeps only in-frame clones and is missing some. The data contain 14,000 or so clones, roughly 84% of them singletons. This CDR3 is built from 13 residues. V shed 5 bases and J 6 bases; nucleotides not matched to a gene: 6. CDR1 MRHNA and CDR2 SNTAGT come from the germline V gene. Sequenced: PBMCs. This TCR was sampled from a human donor in good health. V is TRBV6-4 and J is TRBJ1-1; 7 bases line up with TRBD1. The CDR3 loop is CASSLDTGAEAFF. CDR3 bases: TGTGCCAGCAGTCTAGATACAGGGGCTGAAGCTTTCTTT.